These 30 T cell receptor beta chains came from one sample sequenced in a study of blood T cell repertoires in COVID-19. TCRdb's table, derived via immunoSEQ multiplex PCR, lists solely in-frame clones and lacks some. This sample has 300,000 to 350,000 clones, with roughly 89% found just once. The material sequenced was peripheral blood. The receptors originated from a woman aged 40 to 50 with COVID-19, enrolled during active disease.

The chain uses TRBV5-6 and TRBJ2-7; 8 nucleotides line up with TRBD1. With V trimmed by 4 bases and J by 7 bases, 13 bases remained unmatched. Germline V gives CDR1 SGHDT, CDR2 YYEEEE. The CDR3 is 15 amino acids. The CDR3 DNA sequence: TGTGCCAGCAGCGTGGGGCCAGGGGGCCTGAGGGAGCAGTACTTC. This translates into CASSVGPGGLREQYF.

V is TRBV3-1 (or the pseudogene TRBV3-2) and J is TRBJ1-2; D unclear. This CDR3 has 14 residues. CDR1 is LGHDT and CDR2 is YNNKEL in the germline V gene (reference sequence). The V and J ends lost 0 bases and 5 bases respectively, with 10 bases between them. CDR3 loop: CASSQDESLYGYTF. The CDR3 DNA reads as TGTGCCAGCAGCCAAGATGAAAGCCTTTATGGCTACACCTTC.

V and J are TRBV24-1 and TRBJ1-2; 10 bases map to TRBD1. Germline V lookup: CDR1 KGHDR, CDR2 SFDVKD. The CDR3 has 14 residues. The J segment lost 4 bases and the V segment lost 9 bases, leaving 7 bases of the junction unmatched. The CDR3 sequence is CATRGTGDTYGYTF. CDR3 DNA sequence: TGTGCCACCCGAGGGACAGGGGACACCTATGGCTACACCTTC.

The V call is TRBV28, the J call TRBJ1-1; D is perhaps TRBD1 (5 bases). With 2 bases removed from V and 0 bases from J, the gap between germline ends came to 16 bases. The CDR3 is made up of 17 amino acids. CDR1 is MDHEN, CDR2 SYDVKM, per germline. CDR3 sequence reads: CASSLGFSGKMNTEAFF. The CDR3 DNA sequence: TGTGCCAGCAGTTTAGGTTTTTCAGGGAAGATGAACACTGAAGCTTTCTTT.

J is TRBJ2-7 and V is TRBV28; 10 nucleotides agree with TRBD1. The CDR3 runs to 15 residues. Germline trimming cut 8 bases from V and 0 bases from J; bases unmatched to any gene: 7. Per germline, CDR1 MDHEN and CDR2 SYDVKM. The CDR3 loop is CASFRGQGSSYEQYF. CDR3 DNA sequence: TGTGCCAGCTTTCGGGGACAGGGGAGCTCCTACGAGCAGTACTTC.

J is TRBJ2-7 and V is TRBV6-5, with a weak D call TRBD2 (5 bases). Germline CDR1 is MNHEY and CDR2 is SVGAGI. This CDR3 is 12 amino acids long. V lost 7 bases to trimming and J lost 6 bases, with 13 bases between them. The CDR3 reads CASKVGGREQYF. In DNA form, the CDR3 reads TGTGCCAGCAAGGTAGGAGGACGCGAGCAGTACTTC.

This clone was picked up a small number of times. In nucleotides, the CDR3 is TGTGCCAGCAGTCATCCAAGCTTGGATGGCTACACCTTC. This translates into CASSHPSLDGYTF. The V call is TRBV6-5, the J call TRBJ1-2, with D unresolved. The CDR3 has 13 residues. V was cut by 5 bases and J by 6 bases, with 13 bases left in between. Germline CDR1 and CDR2: MNHEY and SVGAGI.

This rearrangement joins TRBV9 to TRBJ2-2, with 7 bases aligning to TRBD2. CDR3 size: 16 residues. The J segment lost 0 bases and the V segment lost 0 bases, leaving 2 bases of the junction unmatched. Germline lookup yields CDR1 SGDLS and CDR2 YYNGEE. The CDR3 region is CASSVGGGTNTGELFF. The CDR3 DNA is TGTGCCAGCAGCGTAGGGGGAGGGACGAACACCGGGGAGCTGTTTTTT.

V is TRBV5-1 and J is TRBJ2-2, with 8 nucleotides matching TRBD1. The CDR3 loop spans 16 amino acids. CDR1 SGHRS and CDR2 YFSETQ come from the germline V gene. The V gene end was trimmed by 2 bases and the J gene end by 2 bases; junction bases not matched to a gene: 5. Written as DNA, the CDR3 is TGCGCCAGCAGCTTCAGGACAGGGAGTAACACCGGGGAGCTGTTTTTT. Residues: CASSFRTGSNTGELFF.

V and J are TRBV7-2 and TRBJ1-6; no clear D gene. CDR1 is SGHTA, CDR2 FQGNSA, per germline. V shed 5 bases and J shed 4 bases, with 3 bases lying between them. This CDR3 has 12 amino acids. CDR3 sequence: CASSPYNSPLHF. CDR3 sequence (DNA): TGTGCCAGCAGCCCATATAATTCACCCCTCCACTTT.

The V and J genes are TRBV30 and TRBJ2-2; possibly TRBD1 for D (6 bases). Germline CDR1 is GTSNPN and CDR2 is SVGIG (reference sequence). Trimming stripped 4 bases from V and 5 bases from J, with 20 bases between. The length of the CDR3 is 16 residues. The CDR3 reads CAWTSDLGARTGELFF. CDR3 bases: TGTGCCTGGACCTCTGATCTGGGGGCGCGGACCGGGGAGCTGTTTTTT.

The gene calls are TRBV11-2 and TRBJ2-5, with 14 bases fitting TRBD2. Trimming at V came to 5 bases and at J to 0 bases, leaving 8 bases not matched to a gene. Germline V gives CDR1 SGHAT, CDR2 FQNNGV. This CDR3 has 18 residues. The CDR3 DNA reads as TGTGCCAGCAGCGGACTAGCGGGGGGACTCCAGTACCAAGAGACCCAGTACTTC. Encoded protein: CASSGLAGGLQYQETQYF.

CDR3 DNA: TGTGCCAGCACCAAAGAGCAACAGGGGGTCCAGCCCCAGCATTTT. Translated: CASTKEQQGVQPQHF. J is TRBJ1-5 and V is TRBV6-6, with 8 bases lining up with TRBD1. V was pared by 7 bases and J by 7 bases, with 12 bases of the junction left unmatched. CDR3 length: 15 amino acids. Germline loops: CDR1 MNHNY, CDR2 SVGAGI (reference sequence).

The chain employs TRBV19 and TRBJ2-1; 9 nucleotides match TRBD2. In germline, CDR1 is LNHDA, CDR2 SQIVND (reference sequence). J gave up 3 bases and V 8 bases, and 8 bases lay outside the gene matches. The CDR3 length is 15 residues. CDR3 nucleotide sequence: TGTGCCAGTCGCGGGGGGGGATGGGTCTACAATGAGCAGTTCTTC. Translated, it gives CASRGGGWVYNEQFF.

This chain links TRBV27 with TRBJ2-5, with 10 bases lining up with TRBD1. The CDR3 is 16 amino acids. J was trimmed by 2 bases and V by 2 bases; bases with no gene match: 5. From germline, CDR1 is MNHEY and CDR2 SMNVEV (reference sequence). The chain's CDR3 is CASSLTGQGYQETQYF. The CDR3 region has the DNA TGTGCCAGCAGTTTAACGGGACAGGGGTATCAAGAGACCCAGTACTTC.

The V call is TRBV3-1 (or the pseudogene TRBV3-2), the J call TRBJ2-6, with 15 bases that match TRBD2. V lost 2 bases, J lost 0 bases, and 14 bases stayed unmatched. Germline V lookup: CDR1 LGHDT, CDR2 YNNKEL (reference sequence). The CDR3 is 23 amino acids. This CDR3 reads CASSQRDPGLAGGLVSGANVLTF. CDR3 coding DNA: TGTGCCAGCAGCCAAAGGGACCCGGGACTAGCGGGAGGCCTAGTCTCTGGGGCCAACGTCCTGACTTTC.

This clone occurred many times. The V call is TRBV6-2 or TRBV6-3, the J call TRBJ2-6, with D uncertain. Per the germline V gene, CDR1 is MNHEY and CDR2 is SVGEGT. The CDR3 is made up of 14 amino acids. Trimming cost V 4 bases and J 1 base, with 5 bases left between them. In nucleotides, the CDR3 is TGTGCCAGCAGTTTGACATCTGGGGCCAACGTCCTGACTTTC. It codes for CASSLTSGANVLTF.

This clone was detected only once. The chain uses TRBV28 and TRBJ1-5; 7 bases fit TRBD1. Germline CDR1 reads MDHEN; CDR2 reads SYDVKM. This CDR3 is built from 14 residues. J gave up 11 bases and V 6 bases, and 13 bases lay outside the gene matches. The CDR3 region is CASRPGGPVWTQHF. CDR3 in DNA: TGTGCCAGCAGACCAGGGGGGCCCGTGTGGACCCAGCATTTT.

The rearrangement joins TRBV28 to TRBJ1-2; TRBD1 matches at 8 bases. J lost 5 bases, V lost 3 bases, and 8 bases had no gene match. The CDR3 has 15 residues. From germline, CDR1 is MDHEN and CDR2 SYDVKM. The CDR3 DNA sequence: TGTGCCAGCAGTTTCCCTCGACAGGGGTGGTATGGCTACACCTTC. Translating it yields CASSFPRQGWYGYTF.

The CDR3 reads CASSRGLTGTYEQYF. The CDR3, as DNA: TGTGCCAGCAGCCGCGGCCTGACAGGGACCTACGAGCAGTACTTC. The chain combines TRBV11-1 with TRBJ2-7, with TRBD1 matching over 7 bases. The CDR3 is 15 residues long. J lost 2 bases, V lost 5 bases, and 9 bases had no gene match. Germline values: CDR1 SGHAT, CDR2 FQDESV (reference sequence). Full variable domain (rest looked up from reference TRBV11-1 and TRBJ2-7): EAEVAQSPRYKITEKSQAVAFWCDPISGHATLYWYRQILGQGPELLVQFQDESVVDDSQLPKDRFSAERLKGVDSTLKIQPAELGDSAMYLCASSRGLTGTYEQYFGPGTRLTVT.

The rearrangement joins TRBV28 to TRBJ2-7; tentatively, D is TRBD1 (5 bases). Germline CDR1 is MDHEN and CDR2 is SYDVKM. With 2 bases removed from V and 10 bases from J, the gap between germline ends came to 15 bases. The CDR3 totals 13 residues. The CDR3, as DNA: TGTGCCAGCAGTTTAGTAGGGCGACAGACTCAGTACTTC. This gives the protein CASSLVGRQTQYF. The variable domain in full, completed from reference TRBV28 and TRBJ2-7, reads DVKVTQSSRYLVKRTGEKVFLECVQDMDHENMFWYRQDPGLGLRLIYFSYDVKMKEKGDIPEGYSVSREKKERFSLILESASTNQTSMYLCASSLVGRQTQYFGPGTRLTVT.

The genes are TRBV4-3 and TRBJ1-6; perhaps TRBD1 as D (5 bases). Trimming pared 1 base from V and 10 bases from J, leaving 11 bases between. The CDR3 runs 14 residues. CDR1 LGHNA and CDR2 YSLEER come from the germline V gene. The CDR3 spells CASSQVRGGSPLHF. The CDR3 DNA reads TGCGCCAGCAGCCAAGTACGGGGGGGGTCACCCCTCCACTTT.

This chain links TRBV28 with TRBJ1-1; TRBD1 might be the D (5 bases). Germline loops: CDR1 MDHEN, CDR2 SYDVKM. The V end was cut by 6 bases, the J end by 0 bases, with 8 bases between. The CDR3 contains 13 residues. Here the CDR3 reads CASSTGMNTEAFF. In DNA form, the CDR3 reads TGTGCCAGCAGCACAGGAATGAACACTGAAGCTTTCTTT.

The chain uses TRBV6-5 and TRBJ1-3, with a weak D call TRBD1 (6 bases). Trimming left V 6 bases short and J 4 bases short, with 13 bases between. Germline-derived CDR1 and CDR2 are MNHEY and SVGAGI. CDR3 length equals 14 residues. CDR3 in amino acids: CASRYQGSGNTIYF. Here the CDR3 DNA reads TGTGCCAGCAGGTACCAGGGGAGCGGAAACACCATATATTTT.

This CDR3 reads CATSRGQGNPQHF. CDR3 nucleotide sequence: TGTGCCACCAGCAGAGGGCAGGGGAACCCCCAGCATTTT. The chain employs TRBV15 and TRBJ1-5; D perhaps matches TRBD1 (6 bases). Germline assignment: CDR1 LNHNV and CDR2 YYDKDF (reference sequence). The length of the CDR3 is 13 residues. The V end lost 1 base, the J end lost 10 bases, and 11 bases lay between the germline ends.

This chain uses TRBV5-1 with TRBJ1-1; 7 nucleotides match TRBD1. CDR3 size: 14 residues. The germline CDR1 and CDR2 sequences are SGHRS and YFSETQ. J gave up 1 base and V 4 bases, and 4 bases lay outside the gene matches. The CDR3 protein is CASSLGGWNTEAFF. The CDR3 DNA reads as TGCGCCAGCAGCCTAGGGGGCTGGAACACTGAAGCTTTCTTT.

This chain joins TRBV3-1 (or the pseudogene TRBV3-2) and TRBJ2-7, with a possible D match to TRBD2 (7 bases). Germline loops: CDR1 LGHDT, CDR2 YNNKEL (reference sequence). V lost 0 bases, J lost 4 bases, and 13 bases lay in between. The CDR3 is 15 amino acids. CDR3 DNA: TGTGCCAGCAGCCAAGATCAGGGGCGGGAGTACGAGCAGTACTTC. The encoded protein is CASSQDQGREYEQYF.

This chain connects TRBV28 to TRBJ2-7; 8 bases agree with TRBD2. Germline V gene sequence: CDR1 MDHEN, CDR2 SYDVKM. The trim removed 5 bases at V and 0 bases at J, leaving 3 bases unmatched. This CDR3 has 14 residues. CDR3 bases: TGTGCCAGCAGTAGCGGGAGTCCCTCCTACGAGCAGTACTTC. As protein: CASSSGSPSYEQYF.

The chain links TRBV29-1 to TRBJ2-5; 10 positions match TRBD2. The germline V gene has CDR1 SQVTM and CDR2 ANQGSEA. V gave up 6 bases and J gave up 1 base; unmatched junction bases: 8. The CDR3 sequence is 15 residues long. The CDR3 DNA follows: TGCAGCGTCCCAAGGACTAGCGGCAGCCAAGAGACCCAGTACTTC. Encoded protein: CSVPRTSGSQETQYF.

The V call is TRBV30, the J call TRBJ1-3, with D maybe TRBD1 (5 bases). The germline CDR1 and CDR2 sequences are GTSNPN and SVGIG (reference sequence). V lost 3 bases and J lost 0, with 12 bases in between. The CDR3 runs to 15 residues. The DNA of the CDR3 is TGTGCCTGGAGCCACAGGCTGAGCTCTGGAAACACCATATATTTT. Protein product: CAWSHRLSSGNTIYF.